A single sample gave rise to the 2 T cell receptor beta chains below, sequenced in a study of cytomegalovirus exposure and HLA in healthy donors. Primers: 60 Vbeta forward and 13 Jbeta reverse. The repertoire was sequenced with immunoSEQ multiplex PCR; TCRdb's copy has only in-frame clones and lacks some. The sample records about 130,000 clones, 70% to 90% being singletons. Specimen: PBMCs. The source is a woman in her thirties or forties in good health and CMV-seropositive.

The gene calls are TRBV18 and TRBJ2-7; 8 bases map to TRBD2. Germline V CDR1 and CDR2: KGHSH, LQKENI. The V gene end was trimmed by 0 bases and the J gene end by 5 bases; junction bases not matched to a gene: 15. The CDR3 consists of 18 residues. The CDR3 is CASSPPNQAGLGRDEQYF. The DNA of the CDR3 is TGTGCCAGCTCACCACCTAACCAAGCGGGACTAGGTAGAGACGAGCAGTACTTC.

The chain uses TRBV6-5 and TRBJ1-2, with 11 bases fitting TRBD1. The germline V gene has CDR1 MNHEY and CDR2 SVGAGI. After removal of 2 bases from V and 3 bases from J, the junction contained 5 bases not matched to a gene. This CDR3 is built from 16 residues. Here the CDR3 reads CASSYRGTGGHYGYTF. For the CDR3, the DNA is TGTGCCAGCAGTTACAGGGGGACAGGGGGACACTATGGCTACACCTTC.